These 29 T cell receptor beta chains share one sample of origin, sequenced in a study of blood T cell repertoires in COVID-19. The repertoire was sequenced with immunoSEQ multiplex PCR; TCRdb's copy has only in-frame clones and lacks some. There are about 210,000 clones in the sample; approximately 86% occur only once, and 3.8% lies in the top ten. Input material: PBMCs or T cells enriched from blood (not recorded which). These receptors came from a woman aged 35 to 49 with acute COVID-19.

The chain joins TRBV15 to TRBJ1-4, with TRBD1 as a possible D gene (5 bases). The V and J ends lost 0 bases and 3 bases respectively, with 11 bases between them. This CDR3 comprises 16 residues. Germline CDR1 is LNHNV and CDR2 is YYDKDF (reference sequence). The CDR3 coding sequence is TGTGCCACCAGCAGAGATGGCTACAGGCCTAATGAAAAACTGTTTTTT. Translation: CATSRDGYRPNEKLFF.

The chain uses TRBV4-3 and TRBJ1-3; no firm D call. This CDR3 spans 15 amino acids. CDR1 and CDR2 from the germline V gene are LGHNA and YSLEER. The germline V and J ends were trimmed by 0 bases and 0 bases, with 6 bases remaining between them. CDR3 protein: CASSQDTASGNTIYF. CDR3 DNA: TGCGCCAGCAGCCAAGATACAGCCTCTGGAAACACCATATATTTT.

V is TRBV19 and J is TRBJ2-7; 8 nucleotides align to TRBD2. CDR3 size: 15 residues. J gave up 4 bases and V 4 bases, and 9 bases lay outside the gene matches. CDR1 is LNHDA, CDR2 SQIVND, per germline (reference sequence). CDR3 protein: CASSNPAGGIYEQYF. In nucleotides, the CDR3 is TGTGCCAGTAGTAACCCGGCGGGAGGAATTTACGAGCAGTACTTC.

V and J are TRBV4-3 and TRBJ2-2; possible D gene TRBD2, 6 bases. The CDR3 runs 13 residues. V shed 4 bases and J shed 6 bases, with 9 bases lying between them. The germline CDR1 and CDR2 sequences are LGHNA and YSLEER. CDR3 bases: TGCGCCAGCAGCCTCTGGGAGGCCGGGGAGCTGTTTTTT. Its translation is CASSLWEAGELFF.

This rearrangement joins TRBV28 to TRBJ1-2, with 8 nucleotides matching TRBD1. J lost 3 bases, V lost 1 base, and 4 bases had no gene match. Germline V gene lookup returns CDR1 MDHEN and CDR2 SYDVKM. This CDR3 is 15 amino acids long. Here the CDR3 DNA reads TGTGCCAGCAGTTTATCGGCAGGGGGCCACTATGGCTACACCTTC. The encoded protein is CASSLSAGGHYGYTF.

V is TRBV28 and J is TRBJ2-1, with D perhaps matching TRBD2 (6 bases). The length of the CDR3 is 12 residues. The ends were cut back, 6 bases at V and 7 bases at J, with 10 bases in the middle. Germline CDR1 MDHEN, CDR2 SYDVKM. The CDR3 DNA is TGTGCCAGCAGGGGCGGGATTAATGAGCAGTTCTTC. It specifies CASRGGINEQFF. Filled out from reference TRBV28 and TRBJ2-1, the complete variable domain reads DVKVTQSSRYLVKRTGEKVFLECVQDMDHENMFWYRQDPGLGLRLIYFSYDVKMKEKGDIPEGYSVSREKKERFSLILESASTNQTSMYLCASRGGINEQFFGPGTRLTVL.

The chain joins TRBV28 to TRBJ1-1; tentatively, D is TRBD1 (5 bases). Germline-derived CDR1 and CDR2 are MDHEN and SYDVKM. CDR3 length: 14 residues. V was trimmed by 5 bases and J by 5 bases, leaving 15 bases between them. The CDR3 is CASSPTGVRTEAFF. DNA of the CDR3: TGTGCCAGCAGTCCCACGGGGGTGAGAACTGAAGCTTTCTTT. The entire variable domain, with the rest obtained from reference TRBV28 and TRBJ1-1, is as follows: DVKVTQSSRYLVKRTGEKVFLECVQDMDHENMFWYRQDPGLGLRLIYFSYDVKMKEKGDIPEGYSVSREKKERFSLILESASTNQTSMYLCASSPTGVRTEAFFGQGTRLTVV.

This sequence joins TRBV7-2 and TRBJ1-5; D is ambiguous. The CDR3 consists of 15 residues. The germline gives CDR1 SGHTA, CDR2 FQGNSA. The V end was cut by 0 bases, the J end by 8 bases, with 14 bases between. Written as DNA, the CDR3 is TGTGCCAGCAGCTTAGCCTTAGACCGGGGAGAGCCCCAGCATTTT. As protein: CASSLALDRGEPQHF.

The chain uses TRBV28 and TRBJ2-7, with 9 nucleotides matching TRBD1. With 6 bases clipped from V and 5 bases from J, the junction kept 17 bases outside the gene matches. The CDR3 runs to 17 residues. Looked up from germline, CDR1 is MDHEN and CDR2 is SYDVKM. The CDR3 loop is CASSIGVWGTGNHEQYF. CDR3 in DNA: TGTGCCAGCAGCATCGGGGTATGGGGGACAGGGAACCACGAGCAGTACTTC.

This clone was observed a single time. The V and J genes are TRBV6-1 and TRBJ2-6; D call uncertain. Trimming stripped 2 bases from V and 0 bases from J, with 14 bases between. The CDR3 is 18 residues long. The germline V gene has CDR1 MNHNS and CDR2 SASEGT. CDR3 amino acids: CASSERGDFYSGANVLTF. CDR3 DNA: TGTGCCAGCAGTGAAAGAGGCGATTTCTACTCTGGGGCCAACGTCCTGACTTTC.

The rearrangement uses TRBV11-3 and TRBJ2-7, with a weak D call TRBD1 (5 bases). V gave up 5 bases and J gave up 3 bases, with 11 bases separating them. The CDR3 runs to 13 residues. Germline V gene lookup returns CDR1 SGHNT and CDR2 YENEEA. The CDR3 coding sequence is TGTGCCAGCAGCCCCGGGCAGGGCTACGAGCAGTACTTC. This gives the protein CASSPGQGYEQYF.

The chain employs TRBV27 and TRBJ2-1, with 8 positions matching TRBD2. CDR3 size: 15 residues. With V trimmed by 3 bases and J by 7 bases, 8 bases remained unmatched. CDR1 and CDR2 from the germline V gene are MNHEY and SMNVEV (reference sequence). CDR3 amino acids: CASSLRGVAGNEQFF. The CDR3 region has the DNA TGTGCCAGCAGTTTGAGGGGGGTAGCGGGGAATGAGCAGTTCTTC.

The rearrangement links TRBV9 to TRBJ2-1; TRBD2 is a possible D gene (6 bases). Per germline, CDR1 SGDLS and CDR2 YYNGEE. This CDR3 has 15 residues. Trimming left V 4 bases short and J 4 bases short, with 15 bases between. CDR3 sequence reads: CASSPRAGRYNEQFF. DNA of the CDR3: TGTGCCAGCAGCCCCAGGGCGGGAAGGTACAATGAGCAGTTCTTC. Using reference TRBV9 and TRBJ2-1 for the parts outside the CDR3, the full variable domain is DSGVTQTPKHLITATGQRVTLRCSPRSGDLSVYWYQQSLDQGLQFLIQYYNGEERAKGNILERFSAQQFPDLHSELNLSSLELGDSALYFCASSPRAGRYNEQFFGPGTRLTVL.

Ten or more counts support this clone. The rearrangement joins TRBV4-3 to TRBJ1-4; 10 bases are shared with TRBD1. Germline CDR1 LGHNA, CDR2 YSLEER. This CDR3 has 16 amino acids. With 4 bases clipped from V and 8 bases from J, the junction kept 10 bases outside the gene matches. The CDR3 DNA reads as TGCGCCAGCAGCCCCCAGAGGGGGACAGGGGACGAAAAACTGTTTTTT. It encodes CASSPQRGTGDEKLFF.

The CDR3 region has the DNA TGTGCCAGCAATATTCTAGCTGCGGACAATGAGCAGTTCTTC. Its protein is CASNILAADNEQFF. The chain carries TRBV2 and TRBJ2-1, with a possible D match to TRBD2 (5 bases). CDR1 and CDR2 (germline): SNHLY, FYNNEI. The germline V and J ends were trimmed by 7 bases and 5 bases, with 15 bases remaining between them. This CDR3 has 14 amino acids.

The CDR3 here is CASSPLRLAGSSYNEQFF. The CDR3 DNA is TGTGCCAGCAGCCCCCTCCGGCTAGCGGGAAGCTCCTACAATGAGCAGTTCTTC. The V and J genes are TRBV13 and TRBJ2-1; 9 bases align to TRBD2. This CDR3 comprises 18 residues. The germline V gene has CDR1 PRHDT and CDR2 FYEKMQ (reference sequence). Trimming removed 5 bases from V and 0 bases from J; junction bases left unmatched: 11.

The chain has TRBV24-1 and TRBJ2-1; no firm D call. CDR3 length: 11 residues. The germline V gene encodes CDR1 KGHDR and CDR2 SFDVKD. V was pared by 3 bases and J by 12 bases, with 8 bases between. The chain's CDR3 is CATSDKQLQFF. The CDR3 DNA is TGTGCCACCAGTGATAAACAATTGCAGTTCTTC.

This chain connects TRBV28 to TRBJ1-5; the match to TRBD1 covers 7 bases. The V and J ends lost 6 bases and 2 bases, in that order; junction bases with no gene match: 19. The CDR3 length is 19 residues. CDR1 and CDR2 from the germline V gene are MDHEN and SYDVKM. CDR3 bases: TGTGCCAGCAGCAGGACAGGCGTTCTCCGGGGATATGGCAATCAGCCCCAGCATTTT. It encodes CASSRTGVLRGYGNQPQHF.

J is TRBJ2-1 and V is TRBV7-3, with 11 bases lining up with TRBD2. J was trimmed by 5 bases and V by 1 base; bases with no gene match: 1. The germline V gene encodes CDR1 SGHTA and CDR2 FQGTGA. The CDR3 extends over 15 amino acids. The CDR3 is CASSLRLAGNNEQFF. CDR3 coding DNA: TGTGCCAGCAGCTTAAGACTAGCGGGAAACAATGAGCAGTTCTTC.

The chain joins TRBV3-1 (or the pseudogene TRBV3-2) to TRBJ2-7; 11 positions agree with TRBD2. Germline CDR1 LGHDT, CDR2 YNNKEL (reference sequence). The V gene end was trimmed by 0 bases and the J gene end by 4 bases; junction bases not matched to a gene: 5. The length of the CDR3 is 16 residues. The CDR3 here is CASSQDQLAGAYEQYF. CDR3 nucleotide sequence: TGTGCCAGCAGCCAAGATCAACTAGCGGGAGCGTACGAGCAGTACTTC.

This chain uses TRBV19 with TRBJ1-1, with D perhaps TRBD1 (6 bases). From germline, CDR1 is LNHDA and CDR2 SQIVND (reference sequence). Trimming stripped 4 bases from V and 5 bases from J, with 17 bases between. The CDR3 loop spans 15 amino acids. The CDR3 spells CASSSLNRVGTEAFF. The CDR3 DNA follows: TGTGCCAGTAGTAGCTTAAACAGGGTTGGAACTGAAGCTTTCTTT.

This clone appeared a single time. The chain combines TRBV25-1 with TRBJ2-1, with D maybe TRBD1 (7 bases). Trimming pared 4 bases from V and 1 base from J, leaving 11 bases between. The CDR3 runs to 15 residues. Germline V lookup: CDR1 MGHDK, CDR2 SYGVNS. CDR3 protein: CASSAAGQSYNEQFF. The CDR3 DNA is TGTGCCAGCAGTGCCGCGGGACAGTCCTACAATGAGCAGTTCTTC.

This rearrangement joins TRBV4-1 to TRBJ1-1; no definite D call. Trimming stripped 1 base from V and 8 bases from J, with 11 bases between. The CDR3 contains 13 residues. Germline loops: CDR1 MGHRA, CDR2 YSYEKL. In DNA, the CDR3 is TGCGCCAGCAGCCAAGGTGGGCGCCCAGAAGCTTTCTTT. It codes for CASSQGGRPEAFF.

V and J are TRBV27 and TRBJ2-7, with TRBD2 identical over 11 bases. The V gene end was trimmed by 3 bases and the J gene end by 2 bases; junction bases not matched to a gene: 9. Germline V gene sequence: CDR1 MNHEY, CDR2 SMNVEV (reference sequence). The CDR3 totals 17 residues. The CDR3 sequence: CASSFATSGKVPYEQYF. CDR3 DNA: TGTGCCAGCAGTTTCGCGACTAGCGGGAAAGTCCCCTACGAGCAGTACTTC.

The chain couples TRBV5-1 to TRBJ2-3, with D maybe TRBD1 (6 bases). The germline gives CDR1 SGHRS, CDR2 YFSETQ. This CDR3 comprises 13 residues. V was cut by 5 bases and J by 5 bases, with 12 bases left in between. This CDR3 reads CASRAGARDTQYF. The CDR3 DNA reads as TGCGCCAGCAGGGCAGGGGCGAGAGATACGCAGTATTTT.

CDR3 coding DNA: TGTGCCAGTAGGGAACTAGCGTCTAGCACAGATACGCAGTATTTT. Translated: CASRELASSTDTQYF. The chain combines TRBV19 with TRBJ2-3; 7 bases map to TRBD2. The germline CDR1 and CDR2 sequences are LNHDA and SQIVND (reference sequence). V lost 6 bases and J lost 0; bases outside the gene matches: 6. The CDR3 totals 15 residues.

The gene calls are TRBV9 and TRBJ2-5, with 13 bases fitting TRBD2. This CDR3 region has 17 residues. Germline CDR1 reads SGDLS; CDR2 reads YYNGEE. After removal of 0 bases from V and 1 base from J, the junction contained 3 bases not matched to a gene. This CDR3 reads CASSVVGLAGAQETQYF. CDR3 sequence (DNA): TGTGCCAGCAGCGTAGTCGGACTAGCGGGAGCCCAAGAGACCCAGTACTTC.

The table lists this clone with many counts. This chain joins TRBV7-9 and TRBJ2-7, with 9 bases matching TRBD1. There are 15 residues in the CDR3. The ends lost 5 bases at V and 3 bases at J; junction bases unmatched: 8. Looked up from germline, CDR1 is SEHNR and CDR2 is FQNEAQ (reference sequence). The CDR3 loop reads CASSPQRTGVYEQYF. The CDR3 coding sequence is TGTGCCAGCAGCCCCCAAAGGACAGGGGTCTACGAGCAGTACTTC.

The chain employs TRBV27 and TRBJ2-2; the D gene is possibly TRBD1 (6 bases). Per the germline V gene, CDR1 is MNHEY and CDR2 is SMNVEV (reference sequence). Deletions cut 0 bases from V and 7 bases from J, with 12 bases between. The CDR3 is 15 amino acids. CDR3 sequence: CASSLSPTGFGELFF. The CDR3 nucleotides read TGTGCCAGCAGTTTATCGCCGACAGGTTTCGGGGAGCTGTTTTTT.